This TCR beta chain was documented in a study of T cell changes during pregnancy in multiple sclerosis. The CDR3 is 16 residues long. Germline CDR1 and CDR2: KGHSH and LQKENI. Trimming cost V 3 bases and J 5 bases; bases outside gene matches: 12. Clones were sequenced by immunoSEQ multiplex PCR, and TCRdb holds only the in-frame ones, with some missing. In the table there are over 45,000 clones, about nine tenths of which are singletons. The chain is built from TRBV18 and TRBJ2-5, with 7 positions matching TRBD2. The sequence derives from a female donor with multiple sclerosis, enrolled in a pregnancy study. The material was peripheral blood, obtained after pregnancy. In DNA, the CDR3 is TGTGCCAGCTCACCTAAGACTAGCCCCTTTTGGGAGACCCAGTACTTC. Encoded protein: CASSPKTSPFWETQYF.